This TCR beta chain was profiled in a study of cytomegalovirus exposure and HLA in healthy donors. Use of 60 Vbeta and 13 Jbeta primers characterized the PCR. Using immunoSEQ multiplex PCR, the repertoire was profiled, and TCRdb retains in-frame clones only, with some absent. Found here are 210,000 or so clones, 60% to 85% of them singletons; the top ten hold 15% to 18%. CDR3 size: 15 residues. The ends lost 4 bases at V and 3 bases at J; junction bases unmatched: 7. The germline CDR1 and CDR2 sequences are SNHLY and FYNNEI. The chain recombines TRBV2 with TRBJ1-1; TRBD1 matches at 8 bases. The specimen was PBMCs. The source of this sequence is a middle-aged man in good health and CMV-seronegative. CDR3 sequence reads: CASSAQQGGDTEAFF. The CDR3 nucleotides read TGTGCCAGCAGTGCTCAACAGGGGGGGGACACTGAAGCTTTCTTT.